This TCR beta chain was identified in a study of vaccination and CD4 T cells after COVID-19. About the research overall: By nasal swab PCR, the convalescent patients were SARS-CoV-2 positive, with roughly ten mild cases and one severe. Cells were stimulated with overlapping spike peptides from SARS-CoV-2, HCoV-NL63, HCoV-OC43 and HCoV-229E.

Sequencing of DNA taken from cultured CD4+ T cells relied on the Oncomine TCR Beta short-read assay. TCRdb reprocessed the PCR reads via MiXCR and lists one record per CDR3 protein. The sample includes 15,000 or so distinct CDR3 sequences, less than 60% seen only once; the top ten take roughly a quarter. Treatment described: approximately nine-day PBMC culture with coronavirus spike peptide pools or control peptides (ViraFEST assay). ViraFEST enlarged antigen-specific T cell populations with peptide pools and afterwards sequenced TCRs. Germline CDR1 DFQATT, CDR2 SNEGSKA (reference sequence). Deletions cut 5 bases from V and 2 bases from J, with 9 bases between. The CDR3 is 12 residues long. Comments on this clonotype: The antigen is unknown.

The TCR comes from a human donor with COVID-19. V usage is TRBV20-1 and J usage is TRBJ1-1; TRBD1 is a possible D gene (5 bases). Sequenced material: cultured CD4+ T cells from blood, taken after SARS-CoV-2 vaccination. CDR3 DNA: TGCAGTGCTTACGACAGAAACACTGAAGCTTTCTTT. Its translation: CSAYDRNTEAFF.